This TCR beta chain was sequenced in a study of control samples from healthy donors and cancer patients (dated by TCRdb to 2018 to 2021). Library preparation used the immunoSEQ multiplex PCR assay. Entries here come from immuneACCESS through TCRdb and include only in-frame sequences with V and J called. Some clones fail to appear in such tables; in the studies checked, an unresolved V gene covers under half of the shortfall, and the cause of the remainder is unknown. The sample has 95,000 to 100,000 clones on record, approximately 90% of them singletons. The ten most abundant clones make up about 7.8% of the sample. On this clone itself: Its antigen is still unknown. Within one base of it there is no much larger clone, and no base qualities were kept.

A distance of 12 bases separates the germline ends of V and J, which lose 0 bases and 5 bases respectively. Counted from cysteine to phenylalanine, this CDR3 has 15 amino acids. The entry retains the CDR3 DNA only, 45 bases that are in frame from base 1. From a lookup of the germline V gene, CDR1 and CDR2 are SGHTS and YDEGEE. The V gene is TRBV5-8 and the J gene is TRBJ2-1; no D gene can be assigned with confidence. The receptor was isolated from a man aged 25-45 years in good health. The sequencing input was blood. The nucleotide sequence is TGTGCCAGCAGCTTGGGCCGGATAGGTAACAATGAGCAGTTCTTC. This translates into CASSLGRIGNNEQFF.